The T cell receptor beta chain under discussion was sequenced for a study of response to subunit inactivated influenza vaccine. Germline V CDR1 and CDR2: MNHEY, SVGAGI. With 3 bases clipped from V and 4 bases from J, the junction kept 1 base outside the gene matches. The CDR3 runs to 15 residues. Overall study results and limits: With each seasonal influenza vaccination, the authors suggested, few new T cells are recruited.

Via MiXCR, TCRdb re-called the RT-PCR reads, giving one row per CDR3 protein. The table records over 800,000 distinct CDR3 sequences, 21% of them present only once. This clonotype turned up a few times. The antigen remains unidentified. V gene TRBV6-5 combines with J gene TRBJ2-1; 12 bases are a match to TRBD2. This clonotype was obtained from a man aged 45 to 65 who received an inactivated influenza vaccine. Sample: PBMCs from blood, taken 4 to 6 days after vaccination. The CDR3 spells CASSYTSGGYNEQFF. CDR3 nucleotide sequence: TGTGCCAGCAGTTATACTAGCGGGGGGTACAATGAGCAGTTCTTC.